The entry that follows covers one T cell receptor beta chain sequence. As yet, its antigen is unknown. TCRdb's copy holds only in-frame clones and misses some; the assay was immunoSEQ multiplex PCR. Among roughly 130,000 clones listed, about 88% were seen once. These data originate in a study of radiation and T cells in renal cell carcinoma. Across the study: Nephrectomy followed 15 Gy stereotactic body radiation by 4 weeks.

CDR3 length: 15 amino acids. Germline CDR1 is MDHEN and CDR2 is SYDVKM. V lost 5 bases and J 3 bases, leaving 13 bases between the germline ends. Study-wide results and limits: From baseline, blood top tumor clonotypes peaked at 2 weeks post-radiation.

Specified time point: blood 2 weeks post-SBRT. As to treatment: 15 Gy SBRT to primary tumor, nephrectomy 4 weeks later. The rearrangement joins TRBV28 to TRBJ1-4; D is uncertain. Here the sequenced sample was blood, taken from a patient whose treatment included radiotherapy and nephrectomy. The receptor comes from a woman aged 70-85 years with renal cell carcinoma. CDR3 sequence: CASSNMDRANEKLFF. The CDR3 DNA sequence: TGTGCCAGCAGTAACATGGACCGCGCTAATGAAAAACTGTTTTTT. The full variable domain, completed using reference TRBV28 and TRBJ1-4, is DVKVTQSSRYLVKRTGEKVFLECVQDMDHENMFWYRQDPGLGLRLIYFSYDVKMKEKGDIPEGYSVSREKKERFSLILESASTNQTSMYLCASSNMDRANEKLFFGSGTQLSVL.